Each of the 25 T cell receptor beta chains below was sequenced from the same sample in a study of control samples from healthy donors and cancer patients. Profiling relied on immunoSEQ multiplex PCR, and the TCRdb table lists in-frame clones only, not all of them. The table includes 75,000 to 95,000 clones, approximately 88% detected once. The sample comprised PBMCs. These receptors were obtained from a man between 65 and 85 years old with lung cancer.

The rearrangement links TRBV6-4 to TRBJ1-4, with D perhaps TRBD1 (6 bases). Between the trimmed V and J ends, which lost 5 bases and 7 bases, there was a span of 14 bases. Germline loops: CDR1 MRHNA, CDR2 SNTAGT. The CDR3 is made up of 14 amino acids. The CDR3, as DNA: TGTGCCAGCAGTCCTACAGGGCACTTTGAAAAACTGTTTTTT. Amino acids: CASSPTGHFEKLFF.

The count of this clone is one. The chain carries TRBV7-9 and TRBJ1-3; D uncertain. Germline-derived CDR1 and CDR2 are SEHNR and FQNEAQ (reference sequence). Trimming shortened V by 1 base and J by 0 bases, and 7 bases separated the two germline ends. This CDR3 has 15 amino acids. In DNA, the CDR3 is TGTGCCAGCAGCTTAGATGGCGGCTCTGGAAACACCATATATTTT. Amino acids: CASSLDGGSGNTIYF.

The J gene is TRBJ1-4, the V gene TRBV7-9; no reliable D call. The CDR3 consists of 11 residues. Germline CDR1 and CDR2: SEHNR and FQNEAQ (reference sequence). V was cut by 5 bases and J by 8 bases, with 6 bases left in between. This CDR3 reads CASSPREKLFF. Here the CDR3 DNA reads TGTGCCAGCAGCCCCAGAGAAAAACTGTTTTTT.

V gene TRBV6-6 combines with J gene TRBJ1-1; maybe TRBD1 (5 bases). Germline V lookup: CDR1 MNHNY, CDR2 SVGAGI (reference sequence). There are 13 residues in the CDR3. The V gene lost 6 bases and the J gene lost 1 base, with 9 bases spanning the gap. CDR3 bases: TGTGCCAGCAGGGACATGGGGAACACTGAAGCTTTCTTT. Translation: CASRDMGNTEAFF.

The chain joins TRBV6-6 to TRBJ1-4, with D perhaps TRBD1 (6 bases). Trimming pared 6 bases from V and 6 bases from J, leaving 17 bases between. This CDR3 has 15 residues. The germline CDR1 and CDR2 sequences are MNHNY and SVGAGI (reference sequence). As DNA, the CDR3 is TGTGCCAGCAGACCCTACAGGGAGGTGGATGAAAAACTGTTTTTT. Its protein is CASRPYREVDEKLFF.

The chain recombines TRBV7-9 with TRBJ1-2; 8 bases agree with TRBD1. The length of the CDR3 is 14 residues. The J segment lost 2 bases and the V segment lost 4 bases, leaving 3 bases of the junction unmatched. Germline V gene data show CDR1 as SEHNR and CDR2 as FQNEAQ (reference sequence). CDR3 protein: CASSSGQGNYGYTF. CDR3 nucleotides: TGTGCCAGCAGCTCAGGACAGGGCAACTATGGCTACACCTTC.

A single count supports this clone. This chain connects TRBV5-8 to TRBJ1-1; 7 bases map to TRBD1. The CDR3 contains 17 residues. Germline CDR1 is SGHTS and CDR2 is YDEGEE. Unmatched junction bases numbered 10, after V lost 0 bases and J lost 2 bases. The CDR3: CASSLALRTGENTEAFF. The CDR3 DNA reads as TGTGCCAGCAGCTTGGCGCTCCGTACAGGGGAAAACACTGAAGCTTTCTTT.

This clone was seen once. The rearrangement links TRBV7-9 to TRBJ2-2; TRBD2 aligns across 7 bases. The length of the CDR3 is 16 residues. Germline V gene lookup returns CDR1 SEHNR and CDR2 FQNEAQ (reference sequence). Trimming cost V 4 bases and J 4 bases; bases outside gene matches: 9. The CDR3 DNA sequence: TGTGCCAGCAGCTCCCCCGGGGAGGGTAGCACCGGGGAGCTGTTTTTT. Residues: CASSSPGEGSTGELFF.

The CDR3 loop reads CASSGTQSRGSYNEQFF. The CDR3 DNA is TGCGCCAGCAGTGGGACCCAGTCGAGAGGTTCCTACAATGAGCAGTTCTTC. This sequence joins TRBV10-1 and TRBJ2-1; D remains unclear. The germline V gene has CDR1 WNHNN and CDR2 SYGVQD (reference sequence). Trimming cost V 4 bases and J 1 base, with 17 bases left between them. The CDR3 is 17 residues long.

The CDR3: CASSEYHEQYF. DNA for the CDR3: TGTGCCAGCAGTGAATATCACGAGCAGTACTTC. The chain carries TRBV25-1 and TRBJ2-7, with no clear D. Germline assignment: CDR1 MGHDK and CDR2 SYGVNS. The length of the CDR3 is 11 residues. Trimming pared 0 bases from V and 5 bases from J, leaving 2 bases between.

The V and J genes are TRBV7-7 and TRBJ1-1, with D unresolved. Trimming left V 4 bases short and J 3 bases short, with 9 bases between. The CDR3 contains 13 residues. Germline loops: CDR1 SSHAT, CDR2 FNYEAQ (reference sequence). CDR3 coding DNA: TGTGCCAGCAGCTCCACATGGGACACTGAAGCTTTCTTT. Protein sequence: CASSSTWDTEAFF.

The DNA of the CDR3 is TGCAGTGCTAGTCGCGGAGGACAGCCCCAGCATTTT. Translating it yields CSASRGGQPQHF. The chain uses TRBV20-1 and TRBJ1-5; D gene uncertain. The CDR3 consists of 12 residues. Germline-derived CDR1 and CDR2 are DFQATT and SNEGSKA (reference sequence). V dropped 3 bases and J dropped 7 bases, with 10 bases sitting between them.

V gene TRBV5-1 combines with J gene TRBJ1-1; D not resolved. Germline loops: CDR1 SGHRS, CDR2 YFSETQ. The CDR3 runs to 11 residues. Between the trimmed V and J ends, which lost 5 bases and 1 base, there was a span of 3 bases. CDR3 DNA sequence: TGCGCCAGCAGACAGAACACTGAAGCTTTCTTT. Protein sequence: CASRQNTEAFF. The full variable domain, in which reference TRBV5-1 and TRBJ1-1 provide the parts outside the CDR3, is KAGVTQTPRYLIKTRGQQVTLSCSPISGHRSVSWYQQTPGQGLQFLFEYFSETQRNKGNFPGRFSGRQFSNSRSEMNVSTLELGDSALYLCASRQNTEAFFGQGTRLTVV.

The chain uses TRBV29-1 and TRBJ2-1; 8 bases are a match to TRBD2. CDR1 and CDR2 (germline): SQVTM, ANQGSEA. The J segment lost 4 bases and the V segment lost 3 bases, leaving 8 bases of the junction unmatched. This CDR3 spans 15 amino acids. The CDR3 protein is CSVEPVAGLYNEQFF. The CDR3 coding sequence is TGCAGCGTTGAGCCCGTAGCGGGGCTTTACAATGAGCAGTTCTTC.

This rearrangement joins TRBV6-5 to TRBJ1-2; TRBD1 matches at 7 bases. Germline V lookup: CDR1 MNHEY, CDR2 SVGAGI. The CDR3 extends over 14 amino acids. V trimming: 6 bases; J trimming: 6 bases; junction bases outside the gene matches: 10. CDR3 sequence reads: CASSQLTGTHGYTF. Written as DNA, the CDR3 is TGTGCCAGCAGCCAGCTGACAGGGACACATGGCTACACCTTC.

The chain joins TRBV5-6 to TRBJ1-1; D not resolved. The CDR3 length is 14 residues. V was shortened by 4 bases and J by 2 bases, with 12 bases between the two germline ends. Germline V lookup: CDR1 SGHDT, CDR2 YYEEEE. This chain's CDR3 is CASSPIGPNTEAFF. The CDR3 DNA reads TGTGCCAGCAGCCCAATCGGACCCAACACTGAAGCTTTCTTT.

The table lists this clone with a count of one. This chain connects TRBV9 to TRBJ1-2; TRBD1 is a possible D gene (5 bases). V was trimmed by 2 bases and J by 8 bases, leaving 16 bases between them. CDR1 is SGDLS and CDR2 is YYNGEE in the germline V gene. The CDR3 has 14 residues. CDR3 in DNA: TGTGCCAGCAGCGTGGGGACGTTCCCTGGGGGCTACACCTTC. It encodes CASSVGTFPGGYTF.

The J gene is TRBJ2-3, the V gene TRBV7-9; D call uncertain. The CDR3 loop spans 12 amino acids. Germline CDR1 SEHNR, CDR2 FQNEAQ (reference sequence). The V end lost 4 bases, the J end lost 2 bases, and 4 bases lay between the germline ends. For the CDR3, the DNA is TGTGCCAGCAGCTCAGTCACAGATACGCAGTATTTT. Protein product: CASSSVTDTQYF.

This chain links TRBV5-1 with TRBJ1-2; TRBD1 agrees at 9 bases. Trimming took 0 bases from V and 8 from J; bases not matched to a gene: 11. This CDR3 is 16 amino acids long. Germline-derived CDR1 and CDR2 are SGHRS and YFSETQ. The CDR3 bases are TGCGCCAGCAGCTTGGCCGCCTTGACAGGGGGAAAAGGCTACACCTTC. Its protein product is CASSLAALTGGKGYTF. The full variable domain, completed using reference TRBV5-1 and TRBJ1-2, is KAGVTQTPRYLIKTRGQQVTLSCSPISGHRSVSWYQQTPGQGLQFLFEYFSETQRNKGNFPGRFSGRQFSNSRSEMNVSTLELGDSALYLCASSLAALTGGKGYTFGSGTRLTVV.

The chain recombines TRBV28 with TRBJ1-2, with 8 nucleotides matching TRBD1. CDR1 MDHEN and CDR2 SYDVKM come from the germline V gene. This CDR3 spans 16 amino acids. V was pared by 4 bases and J by 8 bases, with 15 bases of the junction left unmatched. The CDR3 region is CASSSPPLGQGKGYTF. The DNA for the CDR3 is TGTGCCAGCAGTTCCCCCCCCCTAGGACAGGGTAAAGGCTACACCTTC.

This sequence joins TRBV24-1 and TRBJ2-6; D is uncertain. The CDR3 extends over 13 amino acids. V lost 6 bases, J lost 3 bases, and 5 bases lay in between. Germline assignment: CDR1 KGHDR and CDR2 SFDVKD. As DNA, the CDR3 is TGTGCCACCAGTCCTGGTGGGGCCAACGTCCTGACTTTC. This codes for CATSPGGANVLTF.

The CDR3 reads CAISQSTGDTEAFF. DNA for the CDR3: TGTGCCATCAGTCAAAGCACAGGGGACACTGAAGCTTTCTTT. V usage is TRBV10-3 and J usage is TRBJ1-1; TRBD1 matches at 7 bases. This CDR3 region has 14 residues. J lost 3 bases, V lost 5 bases, and 6 bases had no gene match. From germline, CDR1 is ENHRY and CDR2 SYGVKD.

The J gene is TRBJ1-3, the V gene TRBV5-4; no clear D. Trimming pared 0 bases from V and 4 bases from J, leaving 14 bases between. The germline V gene has CDR1 SGHNT and CDR2 YYREEE (reference sequence). CDR3 length: 16 amino acids. This chain's CDR3 is CASSLASQQLGNTIYF. The DNA for the CDR3 is TGTGCCAGCAGCTTGGCTTCCCAACAGCTCGGAAACACCATATATTTT. Complete variable domain (other parts from reference TRBV5-4 and TRBJ1-3): ETGVTQSPTHLIKTRGQQVTLRCSSQSGHNTVSWYQQALGQGPQFIFQYYREEENGRGNFPPRFSGLQFPNYSSELNVNALELDDSALYLCASSLASQQLGNTIYFGEGSWLTVV.

A few counts support this clone. The V gene is TRBV10-1, the J gene TRBJ1-1; D possibly corresponds to TRBD1 (5 bases). From germline, CDR1 is WNHNN and CDR2 SYGVQD (reference sequence). Between the trimmed V and J ends, which lost 0 bases and 6 bases, there was a span of 11 bases. The CDR3 sequence is 14 residues long. CDR3 in amino acids: CASSESLGGAEAFF. The CDR3 nucleotides read TGCGCCAGCAGTGAGTCGTTGGGGGGAGCTGAAGCTTTCTTT.

The chain employs TRBV5-1 and TRBJ1-4; D may be TRBD1 (5 bases). The CDR3 is made up of 15 amino acids. Germline V gene sequence: CDR1 SGHRS, CDR2 YFSETQ. V dropped 0 bases and J dropped 7 bases, with 13 bases sitting between them. Here the CDR3 reads CASSLAGGIVEKLFF. The CDR3 region has the DNA TGCGCCAGCAGCTTGGCCGGGGGGATCGTTGAAAAACTGTTTTTT.